This T cell receptor beta chain stems from a study of cytomegalovirus exposure and HLA in healthy donors listed by TCRdb under 2017. For the study in its entirety: An earlier analysis of 587 of the donors reported roughly 300 Gb of sequence data and 117 million unique TCR beta sequences obtained from some 200 million T cells. About 300 gigabases of sequencing data and roughly 90 million unique TCR sequences were included in an early release covering roughly 600 HLA-typed donors. Among the roughly 430 genotyped donors, approximately 82% belonged to the genetic ancestry cluster associated with self-reported Caucasian donors. The study was designed to test whether signatures of past pathogen exposure could be identified by cataloging public T cell receptors. Using immunosequencing, the study profiled T cell repertoires from 500 to 800 subjects and related those repertoires to cytomegalovirus serostatus. Besides the first cohort of hundreds of subjects, a separate validation cohort made up of 120 different subjects was used. To predict cytomegalovirus infection status, the study brought together high-throughput TCR immunosequencing, statistical association of individual TCRs with disease status, and machine learning. A later analysis re-examined previously published TCR beta repertoires from more than 650 donors and added high-resolution HLA genotyping to investigate patterns of TCR occurrence. In the later analysis, no new phenotypic data were used to find candidate immune exposures; instead, reliance was placed on TCR beta sequences and their occurrence across donors. To decide whether each TCR beta V gene segment behaved as functional or pseudogenic, an earlier analysis of nearly 600 of the donors relied on high-throughput TCR beta sequencing. Donor age, sex, ethnicity and CMV serostatus were compiled alongside the repertoire data. In a later genetic analysis, genome-wide SNP genotypes for about 55% of the roughly 700 donors were used, and that subset was treated as a discovery cohort. All discovery cohort repertoires had been generated on a single sequencing platform. Both class I and class II loci were covered by HLA typing, at four-digit resolution. The number of donors typed differed by locus, with 629-630 for A, B, C, DRB1 and DQB1, around 500 for DQA1, approximately 580 for DPA1, and some 440 for DPB1. Five DR-DQ haplotypes were treated as single units for association and clustering because of strong linkage in the cohort. On average, around 240,000 unique TCR beta nucleotide sequences were sequenced per donor among about 400 genotyped donors of the cohort, with roughly 18% of those sequences being non-productive.

Overall study results and their limits: Because some donors lacked HLA typing at each locus, the association tests relied only on the typed subset. A further reported finding was that TCR beta sequences accurately predicted the HLA-A and HLA-B alleles for most subjects in the first cohort. In a later genetic analysis, a missense DCLRE1C variant was associated with V-gene and J-gene trimming of TCR beta chains, and the association was replicated in an independent cohort. Presence/absence analyses assumed roughly uniform sequencing depth across donors, an assumption that may not hold. The study gave a list of some 150 TCR beta chains associated with cytomegalovirus. This cohort had only TCR beta chains sequenced, and the lack of alpha or paired-chain data limited which features could be detected. A few of the identified cytomegalovirus-associated TCR beta chains were confirmed in vitro to be specific for cytomegalovirus antigens. In a later analysis, TCR association rates were found to vary across HLA loci, with the most associated TCRs seen for DRB1 alleles and the fewest for HLA-C alleles. Some IMGT-functional V segments, including TRBV6-2 and TRBV6-3, could not be distinguished by the 87-base-pair reads and were therefore excluded. When HLA alleles, especially DR and DQ, strongly co-occurred, attributing TCR associations to individual alleles was difficult. The earlier analysis of approximately 590 of the donors excluded seventeen rarely observed V segments, including chromosome 9 orphons, because counts were too low. Most TCR sequences were seen in very few donors, while some public TCRs were found in many individuals. A later analysis reported that several top co-occurrence clusters appeared linked to parvovirus B19, influenza, CMV and Epstein-Barr virus. The authors suggested that the approach could potentially be extended to other disease states and immunological phenotypes. According to a later genetic analysis, donors in an Asian-associated ancestry cluster had fewer N-insertions in productive TCRs than the roughly 700-donor mean. A cluster of highly shared sequence variants was judged likely to be a technical artifact of the sequencing pipeline. In a later analysis, about 16,000 TCR beta sequences were associated with specific HLA alleles at a false discovery rate of 0.05. Linkage disequilibrium might explain the correlated functional status among segregating V segments, but an unknown experimental factor could not be excluded. An earlier analysis of approximately 500 of the donors showed that most TCR beta V segments appeared in productive rearrangements either about 90% or about 30% of the time, which broadly matched IMGT annotations. Immune exposure information for the cohort was limited to CMV serostatus. In a later analysis, HLA-associated TCR beta chains were found to be more clonally expanded and to have lower generation probabilities than equally common non-associated chains. In both the original and validation cohorts, the classifier was reported to diagnose cytomegalovirus status with high specificity and sensitivity. In a later analysis, most CMV-associated TCR beta chains were found to appear HLA-restricted, with HLA associations seemingly driven largely by CMV exposure.

From its cysteine to its phenylalanine, the CDR3 spans 14 amino acids. This entry keeps only the CDR3 DNA: 42 bases, framed from base 1. V sheds 0 bases and J sheds 7 bases, leaving 13 bases between their ends. Looking up the germline V gene yields CDR1 SGHRS and CDR2 YFSETQ. Worth noting for this clone: The target of this receptor is not known. Per-base qualities were not stored, and no clone one base away is much larger.

Libraries came from the immunoSEQ multiplex PCR assay. A mixture of 60 forward primers for TCR Vbeta segments and 13 reverse primers for TCR Jbeta segments was used in the multiplex PCR. The CDR3 region of rearranged TCR beta genes was amplified from genomic DNA with a multiplex PCR assay. Amplified TCR beta libraries were sequenced as 87-base-pair reads on the Illumina HiSeq System. As for the original processing: A later analysis counted about 82 million unique TCR beta chains across the 666 repertoires, and about 10 million of these chains were shared by at least two donors. To remove PCR and sequencing errors, raw reads were error-corrected and collapsed into unique sequences using a nearest-neighbor algorithm that merged closely related sequences. Alignment of CDR3 sequences to IMGT reference sequences was used to assign V, D and J gene segments. For a sequence to be retained, a match of at least six nucleotides was required to both a V gene segment and a J gene segment. A rearrangement was called productive if the CDR3 had no stop codons and remained in frame with V and J, and every other rearrangement was called non-productive. Following IMGT convention, CDR3 was defined as the stretch from the second conserved V-encoded cysteine up to the conserved J-encoded phenylalanine. Sequences without an unambiguous match to a single V gene segment were excluded from the earlier analysis of about 600 of the donors. An earlier analysis of over 450 of the donors classified V segments as functional when productive rearrangements were above 56.7% and as segregating when the standard deviation between donors was above 5%. A statistical classification framework was built for diagnosing cytomegalovirus status from the catalog of TCR beta chain sequences. In a later analysis, TCR nucleotide sequences were compared against IMGT/GENE-DB human TR gene sequences so that V and J genes could be assigned. The TCRdist pipeline was used in a later analysis to assign CDR3 sequences and most-parsimonious VDJ recombination scenarios. In a later analysis, each TCR beta chain was defined by its CDR3 amino acid sequence together with its V-gene family, and reads without a unique V-gene family were excluded. To address suspected cross-contamination and a sequencing artifact, a later analysis removed approximately 600 highly shared, low-generation-probability nucleotide sequences. In a later analysis, a clonal expansion index was calculated for each public chain from normalized within-repertoire ranks of inferred template counts. In a later analysis, generation probabilities were computed with a VDJ recombination model fitted to out-of-frame rearrangements, and the resulting probabilities were checked against IGoR. In a later analysis, hypergeometric tests were used to score TCR-TCR, TCR-HLA and TCR-CMV co-occurrence, with a repertoire-size bias correction applied to TCR pairs. In a later analysis, false discovery rates were estimated by permuting HLA or CMV assignments 20 times. In a later analysis, co-occurring TCRs were grouped using DBSCAN, with TCRdist sequence similarity added in when clustering inside HLA-allele-positive subsets. For co-occurrence clustering, repertoires with fewer than 30,000 or more than 120,000 public chains were excluded, along with about five repertoires with anomalous nucleotide sharing. TCRdb limited this immuneACCESS table to in-frame rearrangements with V and J called. A share of clones is missing; checked studies link under half to unresolved V genes, and the rest is unexplained. V, J and clone size derive from that table, while D and trimming were established from the DNA sequence. The sample table records approximately 100,000 clones; 50% to 70% of these occur just once. 3.5% to 4% of the sample is in the top ten clones.

In total, fewer than 750 healthy bone marrow donors made up the cohort. At the time of sampling, every cohort member was nominally healthy, though immune exposures that went unrecorded were likely present. The donor was CMV seropositive and was included in the group of 289 seropositive cohort members. Each donor provided a peripheral blood sample, and peripheral blood mononuclear cells were used for TCR beta sequencing. The Qiagen DNeasy Blood Extraction Kit was used to extract genomic DNA from the blood cell samples. The sequence links TRBV5-1 to TRBJ2-5; a confident D gene designation cannot be given. The sequence was collected from a man aged 30 to 45 in good health and CMV-seropositive. Sequenced material: PBMCs. CDR3 sequence: CASSLAGDGVTQYF. The nucleotides read TGCGCCAGCAGCTTGGCCGGAGATGGCGTGACCCAGTACTTC.